This T cell receptor beta chain was profiled in a study of human T cells and chemical hapten exposure. About the research overall: Variability of per-sample TCR yields stemmed mainly from small differences in pooled library volume. Findings of the study overall: The number of TCRs over 1 in 1000 frequency stayed unchanged after DPC.

Library construction involved attaching unique molecular identifiers to individual cDNA molecules, which allowed quantitative, reproducible TCR counting. In the authors' workflow: Between 23,224 and 690,600 TCRs appeared in each sample, and the median stood at roughly 95,000. TCRdb analysed the RACE reads with MiXCR anew, one entry per CDR3 protein. TCRdb, not the original authors, processed these V and J calls. The sample lists around 130,000 distinct CDR3 sequences; more than 7.5% were seen once. Time point: healthy volunteer bleed at 2 weeks. Blood, whole and unfractionated, served as the source for total RNA extraction. In this sample, this clonotype turned up many times. Its antigen is currently unknown. The CDR3 totals 16 residues. Germline V gene lookup returns CDR1 SGHNT and CDR2 YYREEE (reference sequence). The V end was cut by 4 bases, the J end by 9 bases, with 20 bases between.

Sequenced: whole blood. The source of this sequence is a male donor in good health. Some clones in this sample may be carry-over from other donors' samples. The chain recombines TRBV5-4 with TRBJ2-6; D perhaps matches TRBD1 (5 bases). The CDR3 DNA is TGTGCCAGCAGCCCGCCTGGCAGGGCCTCTGACAACGTCCTGACTTTC. The encoded protein is CASSPPGRASDNVLTF.